This T cell receptor beta chain stems from a study of blood T cell repertoires in COVID-19 (TCRdb year 2020). For the wider study: Samples from collaborators originated in the United States, Italy and Spain and spanned both the acute and convalescent phases of COVID-19. Samples came from the ongoing ImmuneRACE study (first 160 participants) plus 1,254 subjects from 6 global collaborators. The sample metadata nearly always contained a de-identified subject ID, COVID-19 status, age in years and sex. Where available, HLA class I and class II types were obtained from metadata supplied by the sample provider rather than from assay-based typing. A freely available public database, intended as a resource for researchers studying the immune response to SARS-CoV-2, is where the repertoires were released. Deeply sampled blood TCRbeta repertoires from subjects exposed to, actively infected with, or recovered from COVID-19 were included in the dataset. The material from the prospective study consisted of cDNA or gDNA derived from T cells, B-cell-depleted T cells, or PBMCs.

Overall study results and their limits: How much clinical and demographic metadata was included differed by source and by participant, and the metadata was provided uncurated.

TCRbeta CDR3 regions were amplified from genomic DNA using the immunoSEQ Assay, a bias-controlled multiplex PCR. In the source study's methods: Nucleated cell counts per sample were estimated from amplification of reference gene primers within the assay. Sequence reads were collapsed and filtered to measure the absolute abundance of every unique TCRbeta CDR3 rearrangement. Productive Simpson clonality was computed per sample as the square root of Simpson's diversity index over productive rearrangements. TCRdb's version of the immuneACCESS table is confined to in-frame rearrangements and falls short of the full clone set. An unresolved V gene accounts for under half of the shortfall where checked; the remainder is of unknown origin. V, J and clone size reflect that table, while D and trimming were determined from the DNA. Recorded for this sample are about 310,000 clones; about 91% of them occurred a single time. The ten largest account for approximately 9.8% of the sample.

Enrolling through a virtual design, the prospective study's participants ranged in age from roughly 18 to 90 years and lived across some 22 United States geographic areas. Cohort assignment in the prospective study relied on participant-reported clinical history from a screening survey and a study questionnaire. Recovered participants in ImmuneRACE Cohort 3 were defined by two consecutive negative NP/OP PCR tests, clearance by a healthcare professional, or resolution of symptoms. Each participant in the prospective study had whole blood, serum and a nasopharyngeal or oropharyngeal swab collected by mobile phlebotomists. Over an approximately 2-month period, participants in the prospective study had the option of providing additional blood draws and questionnaires. Blood samples from the prospective study were shipped frozen or at room temperature prior to DNA extraction. Measured from the cysteine to the phenylalanine, the CDR3 is 16 residues long. Of the read, only the CDR3 DNA is kept; its 48 bases are in frame from base 1. The CDR1 and CDR2 encoded by the germline V gene are SGHTA and FQGNSA. V was cut back by 3 bases and J by 4 bases, leaving a gap of 15 bases between them.

As regards this clone: No antigen is known for it. No much larger clone exists at a distance of one base, and base qualities are not known.

The chain uses TRBV7-2 and TRBJ1-4; TRBD1 is a weak D gene call, 6 bases matching. Input material: PBMCs or T cells enriched from blood (not recorded which). The sequence was collected from a woman in her thirties or forties who had recovered from COVID-19. The DNA sequence follows: TGTGCCAGCAGCTTGACAGGCCCCTCCTATAATGAAAAACTGTTTTTT. Translated, this gives CASSLTGPSYNEKLFF.